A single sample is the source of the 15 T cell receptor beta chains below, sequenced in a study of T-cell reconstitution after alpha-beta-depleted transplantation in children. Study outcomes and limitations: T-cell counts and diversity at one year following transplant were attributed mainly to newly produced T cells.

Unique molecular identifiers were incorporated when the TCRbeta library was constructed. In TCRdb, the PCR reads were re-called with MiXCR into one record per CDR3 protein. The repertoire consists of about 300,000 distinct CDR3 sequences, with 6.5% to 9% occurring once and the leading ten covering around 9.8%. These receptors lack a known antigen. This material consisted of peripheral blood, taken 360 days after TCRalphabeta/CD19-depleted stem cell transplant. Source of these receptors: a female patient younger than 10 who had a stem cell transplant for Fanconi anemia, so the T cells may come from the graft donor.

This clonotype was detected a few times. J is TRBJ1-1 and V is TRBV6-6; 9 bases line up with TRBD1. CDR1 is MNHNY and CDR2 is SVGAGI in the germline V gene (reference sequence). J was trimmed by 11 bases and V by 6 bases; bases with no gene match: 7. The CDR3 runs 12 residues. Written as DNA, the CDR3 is TGTGCCAGCAGCCACGACAGGGGGTGGGCTTTCTTT. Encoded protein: CASSHDRGWAFF.

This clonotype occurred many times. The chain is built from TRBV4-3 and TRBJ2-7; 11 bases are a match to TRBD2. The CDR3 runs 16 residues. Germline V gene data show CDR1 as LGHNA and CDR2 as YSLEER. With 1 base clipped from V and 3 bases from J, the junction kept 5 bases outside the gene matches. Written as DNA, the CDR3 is TGCGCCAGCAGCCAAGGGCTAGCGGGGGGCCTCTACGAGCAGTACTTC. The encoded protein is CASSQGLAGGLYEQYF.

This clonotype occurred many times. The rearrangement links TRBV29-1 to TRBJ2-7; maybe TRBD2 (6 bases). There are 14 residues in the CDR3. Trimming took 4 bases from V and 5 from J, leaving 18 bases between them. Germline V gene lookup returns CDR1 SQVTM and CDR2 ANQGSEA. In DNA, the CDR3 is TGCAGCGTTGGACGCGGGACCCCCCCCCACGAGCAGTACTTC. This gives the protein CSVGRGTPPHEQYF.

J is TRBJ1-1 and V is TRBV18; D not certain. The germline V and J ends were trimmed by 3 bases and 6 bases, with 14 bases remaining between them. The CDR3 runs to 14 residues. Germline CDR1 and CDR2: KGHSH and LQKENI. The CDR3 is CASSPVVWGPEAFF. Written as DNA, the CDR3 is TGTGCCAGCTCACCGGTCGTTTGGGGTCCTGAAGCTTTCTTT.

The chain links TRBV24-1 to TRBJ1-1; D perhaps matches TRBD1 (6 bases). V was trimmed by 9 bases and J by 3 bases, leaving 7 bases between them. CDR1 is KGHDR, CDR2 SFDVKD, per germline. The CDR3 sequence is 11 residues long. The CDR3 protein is CATEGDTEAFF. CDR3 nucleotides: TGTGCCACCGAGGGGGACACTGAAGCTTTCTTT.

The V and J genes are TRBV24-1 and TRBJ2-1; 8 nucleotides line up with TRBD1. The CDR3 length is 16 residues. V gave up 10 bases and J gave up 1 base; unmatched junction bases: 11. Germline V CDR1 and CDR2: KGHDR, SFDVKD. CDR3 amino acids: CATLGQGLTSYNEQFF. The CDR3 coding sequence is TGTGCCACTCTTGGACAGGGCCTCACGTCCTACAATGAGCAGTTCTTC.

CDR3 in DNA: TGTGCCAGCAGCAAAGAGCATTCGCGGGGCCAGTACTTC. Amino acid sequence: CASSKEHSRGQYF. J is TRBJ2-5 and V is TRBV21-1; whether TRBD2, the table's D call, matches the DNA was not checked. TRBV21-1 is a listed pseudogene. The CDR3 extends over 13 amino acids.

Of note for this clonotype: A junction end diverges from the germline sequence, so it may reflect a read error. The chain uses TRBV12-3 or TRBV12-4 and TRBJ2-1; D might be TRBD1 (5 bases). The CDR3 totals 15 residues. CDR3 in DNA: TGTGCCAGCATCCCAGGGCCTTCCTCCTCCAATGAGCAGTTCTTC. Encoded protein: CASIPGPSSSNEQFF.

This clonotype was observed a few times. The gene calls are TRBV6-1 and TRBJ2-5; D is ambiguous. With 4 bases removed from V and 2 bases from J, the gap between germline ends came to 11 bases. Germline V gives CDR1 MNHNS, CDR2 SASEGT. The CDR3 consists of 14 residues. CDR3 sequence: CASSGYHRQETQYF. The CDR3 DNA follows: TGTGCCAGCAGTGGATACCATAGGCAAGAGACCCAGTACTTC.

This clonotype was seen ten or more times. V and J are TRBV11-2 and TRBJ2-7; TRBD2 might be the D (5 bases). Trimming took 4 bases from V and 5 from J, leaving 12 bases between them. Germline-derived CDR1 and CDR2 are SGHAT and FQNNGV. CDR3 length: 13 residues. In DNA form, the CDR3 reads TGTGCCAGCAGCTACAGCGGCTCGGACGAGCAGTACTTC. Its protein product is CASSYSGSDEQYF.

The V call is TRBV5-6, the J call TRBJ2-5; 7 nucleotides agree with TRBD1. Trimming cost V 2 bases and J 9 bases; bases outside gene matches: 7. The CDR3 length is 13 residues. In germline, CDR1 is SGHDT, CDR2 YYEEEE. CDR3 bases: TGTGCCAGCAGCTTAGGCAGCCAGGGGGCCCAGTACTTC. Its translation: CASSLGSQGAQYF.

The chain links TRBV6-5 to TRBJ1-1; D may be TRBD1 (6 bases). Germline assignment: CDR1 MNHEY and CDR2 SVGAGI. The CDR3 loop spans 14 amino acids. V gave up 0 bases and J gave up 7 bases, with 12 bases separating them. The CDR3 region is CASSYSPAQGEAFF. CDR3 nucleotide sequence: TGTGCCAGCAGTTACTCGCCAGCACAGGGTGAAGCTTTCTTT.

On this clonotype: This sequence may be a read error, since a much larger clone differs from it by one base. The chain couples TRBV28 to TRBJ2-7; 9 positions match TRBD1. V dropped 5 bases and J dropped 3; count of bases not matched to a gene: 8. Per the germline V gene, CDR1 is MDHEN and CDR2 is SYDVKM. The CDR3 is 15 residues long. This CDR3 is CASSDRTGEDYEQYF. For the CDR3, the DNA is TGTGCCAGCAGTGATCGGACAGGGGAGGACTACGAGCAGTACTTC.

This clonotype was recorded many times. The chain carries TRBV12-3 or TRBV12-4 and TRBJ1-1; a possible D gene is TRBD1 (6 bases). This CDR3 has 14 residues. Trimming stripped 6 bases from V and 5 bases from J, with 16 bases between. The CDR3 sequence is CASRSPEGVTEAFF. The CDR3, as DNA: TGTGCCAGCAGATCCCCGGAGGGGGTAACTGAAGCTTTCTTT.

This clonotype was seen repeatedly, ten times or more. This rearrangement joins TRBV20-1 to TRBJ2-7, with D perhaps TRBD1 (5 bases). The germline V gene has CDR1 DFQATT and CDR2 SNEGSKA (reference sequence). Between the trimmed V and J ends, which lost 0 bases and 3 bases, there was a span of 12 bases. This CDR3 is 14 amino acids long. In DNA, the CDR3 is TGCAGTGCTAGAGAGTTAGGGGCAGGCTACGAGCAGTACTTC. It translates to CSARELGAGYEQYF.